Listed here are 30 T cell receptor beta chains from one sample, sequenced in a study of T cell responses to AZD1222 COVID-19 vaccine. Using immunoSEQ multiplex PCR, the repertoire was profiled, and TCRdb retains in-frame clones only, with some absent. The data contain about 140,000 clones, roughly nine tenths of them seen just once; the ten biggest clones take up roughly 3.1%. The sample here was peripheral blood, taken on day 0 of AZD1222 vaccination. These receptors all come from an adult in good health.

This clone was seen once. This chain uses TRBV4-1 with TRBJ2-1; the D gene could be TRBD1 or TRBD2 (5 bases each). This CDR3 region has 16 residues. Trimming left V 0 bases short and J 3 bases short, with 12 bases between. CDR1 MGHRA and CDR2 YSYEKL come from the germline V gene. As DNA, the CDR3 is TGCGCCAGCAGCCAAGATTCCAGCGGACACTACAATGAGCAGTTCTTC. Translating it yields CASSQDSSGHYNEQFF.

The V and J genes are TRBV19 and TRBJ1-1, with 10 bases fitting TRBD1. Trimming took 10 bases from V and 4 from J; bases not matched to a gene: 12. Germline assignment: CDR1 LNHDA and CDR2 SQIVND (reference sequence). This CDR3 comprises 15 residues. Here the CDR3 reads CATQTPGQGRTEAFF. CDR3 bases: TGTGCCACCCAGACCCCGGGACAGGGGCGCACTGAAGCTTTCTTT.

The gene calls are TRBV4-2 and TRBJ2-7; perhaps TRBD2 as D (5 bases). The germline CDR1 and CDR2 sequences are LGHNA and YNFKEQ. With 4 bases removed from V and 3 bases from J, the gap between germline ends came to 16 bases. This CDR3 region has 15 residues. In DNA, the CDR3 is TGTGCCAGCAGCCCACTAGATACAGATGACTACGAGCAGTACTTC. Residues: CASSPLDTDDYEQYF.

The chain combines TRBV5-5 with TRBJ1-5; D possibly corresponds to TRBD1 (5 bases). The V end lost 2 bases, the J end lost 3 bases, and 15 bases lay between the germline ends. The CDR3 contains 16 residues. The germline V gene has CDR1 SGHKS and CDR2 YYEKEE (reference sequence). CDR3 protein: CASSLGYGGLNQPQHF. The CDR3 DNA is TGTGCCAGCAGCTTAGGTTACGGGGGACTCAATCAGCCCCAGCATTTT.

The chain uses TRBV6-5 and TRBJ1-5; 10 bases match TRBD1. The germline CDR1 and CDR2 sequences are MNHEY and SVGAGI. J gave up 6 bases and V 6 bases, and 8 bases lay outside the gene matches. This CDR3 has 15 amino acids. CDR3 DNA sequence: TGTGCCAGCAGGCTGGGACAGGGGACCTCTCAGCCCCAGCATTTT. It specifies CASRLGQGTSQPQHF.

The chain joins TRBV18 to TRBJ1-1; 11 positions match TRBD1. J lost 2 bases, V lost 3 bases, and 5 bases had no gene match. This CDR3 is 16 amino acids long. CDR1 and CDR2 from the germline V gene are KGHSH and LQKENI. CDR3 DNA sequence: TGTGCCAGCTCACCCGGGACAGGGGGAAGTAACACTGAAGCTTTCTTT. Its protein is CASSPGTGGSNTEAFF.

The chain employs TRBV12-5 and TRBJ2-1, with 10 bases that match TRBD2. This CDR3 spans 19 amino acids. V was pared by 0 bases and J by 8 bases, with 16 bases of the junction left unmatched. Germline lookup yields CDR1 LGHNT and CDR2 FRNRAP. This chain's CDR3 is CASGLVLFLSGTSDHEQFF. DNA for the CDR3: TGTGCTAGTGGTTTGGTTCTGTTCCTGTCCGGGACTAGCGACCATGAGCAGTTCTTC.

The chain couples TRBV18 to TRBJ2-3, with 7 nucleotides matching TRBD2. Germline V gene lookup returns CDR1 KGHSH and CDR2 LQKENI. With V trimmed by 2 bases and J by 8 bases, 10 bases remained unmatched. The CDR3 has 15 amino acids. CDR3 protein: CASSPTSSGVGTQYF. The CDR3 DNA reads TGTGCCAGCTCACCAACTTCCAGCGGGGTCGGTACGCAGTATTTT.

The V and J genes are TRBV7-8 and TRBJ2-2; maybe TRBD2 (6 bases). CDR3 length: 16 residues. Germline CDR1 is SGHVS and CDR2 is FQNEAQ. The V end lost 5 bases, the J end lost 4 bases, and 17 bases lay between the germline ends. CDR3 nucleotide sequence: TGTGCCAGCAGCCGACGGACTACCACAGGCACCGGGGAGCTGTTTTTT. Translated, it gives CASSRRTTTGTGELFF.

The chain employs TRBV5-5 and TRBJ1-1; the D is unclear. CDR1 SGHKS and CDR2 YYEKEE come from the germline V gene (reference sequence). This CDR3 region has 12 residues. Trimming took 4 bases from V and 2 from J, leaving 6 bases between them. The CDR3 sequence is CASSHYNTEAFF. In nucleotides, the CDR3 is TGTGCCAGCAGCCACTATAACACTGAAGCTTTCTTT.

V is TRBV6-2 or TRBV6-3 and J is TRBJ2-7; D is possibly TRBD1 (6 bases). The CDR3 is made up of 12 amino acids. V lost 6 bases to trimming and J lost 7 bases, with 13 bases between them. CDR1 is MNHEY, CDR2 SVGEGT, per germline. This chain's CDR3 is CASSRGTTEQYF. The CDR3 nucleotides are TGTGCCAGCAGCCGTGGGACAACTGAGCAGTACTTC.

The chain links TRBV5-1 to TRBJ2-3; D ambiguous. Germline lookup yields CDR1 SGHRS and CDR2 YFSETQ. The CDR3 totals 13 residues. Trimming shortened V by 4 bases and J by 2 bases, and 8 bases separated the two germline ends. The CDR3 loop reads CASSPSYTDTQYF. CDR3 bases: TGCGCCAGCAGCCCGAGCTACACAGATACGCAGTATTTT. The full variable domain, rest sourced from reference TRBV5-1 and TRBJ2-3, is KAGVTQTPRYLIKTRGQQVTLSCSPISGHRSVSWYQQTPGQGLQFLFEYFSETQRNKGNFPGRFSGRQFSNSRSEMNVSTLELGDSALYLCASSPSYTDTQYFGPGTRLTVL.

The chain joins TRBV27 to TRBJ2-1; D perhaps matches TRBD1 (5 bases). V lost 1 base and J 0 bases, leaving 16 bases between the germline ends. Germline V gives CDR1 MNHEY, CDR2 SMNVEV (reference sequence). The CDR3 spans 18 residues. CDR3 residues: CASSLYPLTVSSYNEQFF. The CDR3 bases are TGTGCCAGCAGTTTATACCCCCTGACAGTTAGCTCCTACAATGAGCAGTTCTTC.

The chain uses TRBV7-8 and TRBJ1-3; D call uncertain. Germline V gene data show CDR1 as SGHVS and CDR2 as FQNEAQ. The V end was cut by 1 base, the J end by 0 bases, with 10 bases between. CDR3 size: 16 residues. The CDR3 nucleotides are TGTGCCAGCAGCTTAGGAGGGTCCTACTCTGGAAACACCATATATTTT. It specifies CASSLGGSYSGNTIYF.

The chain employs TRBV7-9 and TRBJ2-1; D uncertain. V lost 5 bases and J lost 4, with 6 bases in between. CDR1 is SEHNR and CDR2 is FQNEAQ in the germline V gene (reference sequence). CDR3 length: 12 residues. The DNA for the CDR3 is TGTGCCAGCAGCGCCATTTACAATGAGCAGTTCTTC. The encoded protein is CASSAIYNEQFF.

The chain combines TRBV27 with TRBJ1-5; the D is unclear. The CDR3 runs to 14 residues. Germline V gene lookup returns CDR1 MNHEY and CDR2 SMNVEV (reference sequence). Trimming took 6 bases from V and 4 from J, leaving 13 bases between them. CDR3 loop: CASSPTGFNQPQHF. The CDR3 nucleotides read TGTGCCAGCAGCCCCACGGGATTTAATCAGCCCCAGCATTTT.

The chain has TRBV5-6 and TRBJ1-1, with unresolved D. Germline-derived CDR1 and CDR2 are SGHDT and YYEEEE. The V end was cut by 3 bases, the J end by 1 base, with 13 bases between. The CDR3 has 15 amino acids. The CDR3 DNA sequence: TGTGCCAGCAGCTCCGACTTAGGCGCGAACACTGAAGCTTTCTTT. Its translation: CASSSDLGANTEAFF. The complete variable domain, with remaining parts taken from reference TRBV5-6 and TRBJ1-1, reads DAGVTQSPTHLIKTRGQQVTLRCSPKSGHDTVSWYQQALGQGPQFIFQYYEEEERQRGNFPDRFSGHQFPNYSSELNVNALLLGDSALYLCASSSDLGANTEAFFGQGTRLTVV.

The chain couples TRBV5-6 to TRBJ2-3; 7 positions match TRBD1. J gave up 3 bases and V 5 bases, and 6 bases lay outside the gene matches. Germline V gene data show CDR1 as SGHDT and CDR2 as YYEEEE. The CDR3 consists of 14 residues. The CDR3 is CASSTGVGTDTQYF. The CDR3 nucleotides read TGTGCCAGCAGTACAGGGGTGGGGACAGATACGCAGTATTTT.

The chain joins TRBV25-1 to TRBJ1-2, with D unresolved. Trimming pared 4 bases from V and 3 bases from J, leaving 9 bases between. This CDR3 spans 13 amino acids. The germline CDR1 and CDR2 sequences are MGHDK and SYGVNS. CDR3 protein: CASSVDTDYGYTF. CDR3 nucleotide sequence: TGTGCCAGCAGTGTAGACACCGACTATGGCTACACCTTC.

The chain has TRBV6-2 or TRBV6-3 and TRBJ2-3, with 9 bases that match TRBD2. Trimming took 5 bases from V and 1 from J; bases not matched to a gene: 4. This CDR3 is 15 amino acids long. Germline V CDR1 and CDR2: MNHEY, SVGEGT. The CDR3 DNA sequence: TGTGCCAGCAGTCAAGGCGGGAGGGGCACAGATACGCAGTATTTT. It translates to CASSQGGRGTDTQYF.

This chain joins TRBV5-4 and TRBJ2-7; no firm D call. CDR3 length equals 12 residues. Germline V gives CDR1 SGHNT, CDR2 YYREEE (reference sequence). The V and J ends lost 1 base and 6 bases respectively, with 8 bases between them. DNA of the CDR3: TGTGCCAGCAGCTTGTCTGGTCCCGAGCAGTACTTC. Amino acid sequence: CASSLSGPEQYF.

This clone was recorded once. This rearrangement joins TRBV7-3 to TRBJ1-1, with TRBD1 matching over 10 bases. This CDR3 region has 13 residues. The germline V gene has CDR1 SGHTA and CDR2 FQGTGA. V gave up 6 bases and J gave up 5 bases; unmatched junction bases: 3. Here the CDR3 DNA reads TGTGCCAGCAGTGGGACAGGGGATACTGAAGCTTTCTTT. It translates to CASSGTGDTEAFF.

This chain connects TRBV9 to TRBJ1-1, with D hard to call. The V end was cut by 4 bases, the J end by 0 bases, with 19 bases between. CDR1 and CDR2 from the germline V gene are SGDLS and YYNGEE. The CDR3 loop spans 17 amino acids. The CDR3 bases are TGTGCCAGCAGCCTCCTGGAAGAGATCGCCTTGAACACTGAAGCTTTCTTT. Translated: CASSLLEEIALNTEAFF.

The rearrangement uses TRBV28 and TRBJ2-7, with TRBD2 matching over 8 bases. In germline, CDR1 is MDHEN, CDR2 SYDVKM. Losses at the gene ends were 2 bases for V and 4 bases for J; bases not matched to a gene: 4. The CDR3 covers 14 residues. CDR3 residues: CASSLGGGLYEQYF. The CDR3 nucleotides read TGTGCCAGCAGTTTAGGCGGGGGGTTATACGAGCAGTACTTC.

The chain is built from TRBV11-3 and TRBJ1-6; tentative D call: TRBD1 (6 bases). Germline V gene lookup returns CDR1 SGHNT and CDR2 YENEEA. V was shortened by 5 bases and J by 6 bases, with 17 bases between the two germline ends. The CDR3 is 16 residues long. The CDR3 coding sequence is TGTGCCAGCAGCCAGACGGATCCCAGGGGTAATTCACCCCTCCACTTT. Residues: CASSQTDPRGNSPLHF.

V and J are TRBV6-2 or TRBV6-3 and TRBJ1-5, with a possible D match to TRBD1 (6 bases). The length of the CDR3 is 15 residues. CDR1 is MNHEY and CDR2 is SVGEGT in the germline V gene. Between the trimmed V and J ends, which lost 0 bases and 4 bases, there was a span of 10 bases. The CDR3: CASSYSRGYNQPQHF. Written as DNA, the CDR3 is TGTGCCAGCAGTTACTCCAGGGGCTATAATCAGCCCCAGCATTTT.

The rearrangement links TRBV7-2 to TRBJ2-7; 8 nucleotides align to TRBD2. Germline CDR1 SGHTA, CDR2 FQGNSA. V dropped 3 bases and J dropped 2; count of bases not matched to a gene: 9. There are 16 residues in the CDR3. The CDR3 protein is CASSLARLATAYEQYF. In DNA form, the CDR3 reads TGTGCCAGCAGCTTGGCCCGACTAGCGACAGCCTACGAGCAGTACTTC.

In its sample, this clone was seen once. This chain links TRBV29-1 with TRBJ1-2, with D unresolved. The CDR3 runs 17 residues. Germline V gene lookup returns CDR1 SQVTM and CDR2 ANQGSEA. The ends were cut back, 5 bases at V and 4 bases at J, with 26 bases in the middle. CDR3 loop: CSVWLDGGPLNLYGYTF. The CDR3 nucleotides are TGCAGCGTTTGGTTAGACGGAGGCCCCCTCAACCTCTATGGCTACACCTTC.

This chain joins TRBV11-2 and TRBJ2-3; 10 positions match TRBD2. Germline V gives CDR1 SGHAT, CDR2 FQNNGV. This CDR3 is built from 14 residues. Trimming took 4 bases from V and 3 from J; bases not matched to a gene: 1. Here the CDR3 DNA reads TGTGCCAGCAGCTCAGCGGGGGGGACAGATACGCAGTATTTT. It encodes CASSSAGGTDTQYF.

J is TRBJ1-3 and V is TRBV3-1 (or the pseudogene TRBV3-2); 7 bases map to TRBD1. V lost 4 bases to trimming and J lost 4 bases; unmatched junction nucleotides: 7. This CDR3 is 15 amino acids long. The V gene's germline CDR1 is LGHDT and CDR2 YNNKEL (reference sequence). CDR3 loop: CASSRRQGGGNTIYF. As DNA, the CDR3 is TGTGCCAGCAGCCGAAGACAGGGTGGAGGAAACACCATATATTTT.